A single sample gave rise to the 10 T cell receptor beta chains below, sequenced in a study of shared clonotypes between healthy human individuals. Method: immunoSEQ multiplex PCR; TCRdb's copy keeps in-frame clones and lacks some. The sample holds about 2 million clones; less than 95% are singletons and the top ten take 0.95% to 1.5%. Positively selected for CCR7, the CD45RO-negative cells used as naive CD8 cells excluded terminally differentiated effector memory CD45RA+ cells. Sequencing was carried out using naive CD8+ T cells sorted from blood. These TCRs come from a man between 18 and 35 years old in good health.

The chain is built from TRBV30 and TRBJ1-2; TRBD1 matches 9 bases. The V segment lost 5 bases and the J segment 6 bases; nucleotides outside the gene matches: 10. Germline CDR1 GTSNPN, CDR2 SVGIG (reference sequence). The CDR3 runs 14 residues. The CDR3 nucleotides are TGTGCCTGGTCCCCGGGACAGGGAGGGGATGGCTACACCTTC. This encodes CAWSPGQGGDGYTF.

The gene calls are TRBV1 and TRBJ2-5; TRBD2 is taken as the D call from the table, unchecked against the DNA. TRBV1 is a pseudogene locus. The CDR3 totals 18 residues. CDR3 amino acids: CTSSQDLPERGYQETQYF. The CDR3 DNA follows: TGCACCAGCAGCCAAGATCTCCCTGAGCGGGGGTACCAAGAGACCCAGTACTTC.

The rearrangement joins TRBV7-9 to TRBJ2-3; D is ambiguous. CDR1 is SEHNR, CDR2 FQNEAQ, per germline (reference sequence). The CDR3 spans 12 residues. The ends were cut back, 5 bases at V and 14 bases at J, with 17 bases in the middle. The CDR3 DNA reads as TGTGCCAGCAGCCAGGAACCTCCAATTTGGTATTTT. It codes for CASSQEPPIWYF.

The genes are TRBV10-2 and TRBJ2-1; TRBD2 agrees at 7 bases. The CDR3 runs to 14 residues. The germline V gene has CDR1 WSHSY and CDR2 SAAADI. The V segment lost 7 bases and the J segment 8 bases; nucleotides outside the gene matches: 11. The CDR3 spells CASKEAGLGYEQFF. In DNA form, the CDR3 reads TGCGCCAGCAAAGAAGCGGGATTGGGGTATGAGCAGTTCTTC.

The V and J genes are TRBV4-1 and TRBJ2-7, with TRBD1 identical over 8 bases. The CDR3 is 16 amino acids. J was trimmed by 5 bases and V by 3 bases; bases with no gene match: 12. Germline loops: CDR1 MGHRA, CDR2 YSYEKL. Here the CDR3 reads CASSQATGGLLDEQYF. CDR3 nucleotide sequence: TGCGCCAGCAGCCAGGCCACAGGGGGACTCCTGGACGAGCAGTACTTC.

This chain joins TRBV7-8 and TRBJ2-1, with 8 nucleotides matching TRBD2. The CDR3 loop spans 15 amino acids. Germline V lookup: CDR1 SGHVS, CDR2 FQNEAQ. V trimming: 5 bases; J trimming: 4 bases; junction bases outside the gene matches: 7. The CDR3 DNA reads as TGTGCCAGCAGCCTGGGACTAGTTTTATACAATGAGCAGTTCTTC. Residues: CASSLGLVLYNEQFF.

This chain connects TRBV7-8 to TRBJ2-5, with D possibly TRBD1 on 5 matching bases. The CDR3 sequence is 14 residues long. From germline, CDR1 is SGHVS and CDR2 FQNEAQ. The ends were cut back, 5 bases at V and 2 bases at J, with 12 bases in the middle. The CDR3 protein is CASSLPGSQETQYF. The CDR3 coding sequence is TGTGCCAGCAGCCTACCAGGGTCACAAGAGACCCAGTACTTC.

The chain uses TRBV21-1 and TRBJ2-7. TRBV21-1 is recorded as a pseudogene. CDR3 size: 16 residues. This CDR3 is CASSKECLGLSYEQYF. The DNA for the CDR3 is TGTGCCAGCAGCAAAGAGTGCTTAGGGTTATCCTACGAGCAGTACTTC.

J is TRBJ1-4 and V is TRBV27, with a tentative D call TRBD1 (5 bases). Germline values: CDR1 MNHEY, CDR2 SMNVEV (reference sequence). Trimming stripped 3 bases from V and 8 bases from J, with 13 bases between. The CDR3 spans 14 residues. The CDR3 region has the DNA TGTGCCAGCAGTTTCGGTGGGGCGTCGGAAAAACTGTTTTTT. Encoded protein: CASSFGGASEKLFF.

The gene calls are TRBV4-1 and TRBJ1-6, with D uncertain. CDR1 is MGHRA, CDR2 YSYEKL, per germline. Trimming shortened V by 1 base and J by 6 bases, and 13 bases separated the two germline ends. This CDR3 comprises 16 residues. As DNA, the CDR3 is TGCGCCAGCAGCCAAGCCCTGGGTGCGAGTAATTCACCCCTCCACTTT. It specifies CASSQALGASNSPLHF.